The source of this TCR beta chain is a study of shared clonotypes between healthy human individuals. Overall study findings and caveats: Several donors shared about 5% of their naive CD4 clonotypes.

A remark on this clone: Its antigen is undetermined.

With V trimmed by 5 bases and J by 0 bases, 2 bases remained unmatched. This CDR3 has 15 residues. Per the germline V gene, CDR1 is SEHNR and CDR2 is FQNEAQ (reference sequence). Here immunoSEQ multiplex PCR was the method, and the copy in TCRdb shows in-frame clones only, minus some. This repertoire shows about 960,000 clones, approximately 76% found once; its top ten account for about 1.5%. The chain recombines TRBV7-9 with TRBJ2-1, with TRBD2 matching over 9 bases. The sequenced sample was memory CD4+ T cells sorted from blood. As for subset: CD45RA-negative fraction. This clonotype originated in a man between 18 and 35 years old in good health. CDR3 in amino acids: CASSRSGSSYNEQFF. CDR3 bases: TGTGCCAGCAGCCGTAGCGGGAGCTCCTACAATGAGCAGTTCTTC.